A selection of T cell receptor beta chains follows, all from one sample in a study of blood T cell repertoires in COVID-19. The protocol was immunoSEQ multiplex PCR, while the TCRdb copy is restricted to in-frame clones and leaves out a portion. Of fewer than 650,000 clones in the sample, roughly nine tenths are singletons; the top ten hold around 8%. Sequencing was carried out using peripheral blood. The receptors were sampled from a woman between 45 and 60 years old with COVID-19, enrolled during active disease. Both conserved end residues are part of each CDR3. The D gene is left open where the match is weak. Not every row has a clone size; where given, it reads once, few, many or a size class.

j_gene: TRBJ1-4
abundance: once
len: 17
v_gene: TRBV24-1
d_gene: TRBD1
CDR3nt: TGTGCCACCAGTGATCCCGGAGAGGAGGGGGCAGGAGAAAAACTGTTTTTT
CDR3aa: CATSDPGEEGAGEKLFF

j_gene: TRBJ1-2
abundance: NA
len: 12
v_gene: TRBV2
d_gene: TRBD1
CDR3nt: TGTGCCACCCGTGGACAGGGGATAGGCTACACCTTC
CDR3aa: CATRGQGIGYTF

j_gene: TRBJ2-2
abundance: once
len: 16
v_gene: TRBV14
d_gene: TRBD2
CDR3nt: TGTGCCAGCAGCCCTGAGGCGGGGGGCCCCACCGGGGAGCTGTTTTTT
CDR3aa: CASSPEAGGPTGELFF

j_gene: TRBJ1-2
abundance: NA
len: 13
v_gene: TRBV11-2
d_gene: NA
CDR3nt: TGTGCCAGCAGCTTAGATCGACAGGTCGGCTACACCTTC
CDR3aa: CASSLDRQVGYTF

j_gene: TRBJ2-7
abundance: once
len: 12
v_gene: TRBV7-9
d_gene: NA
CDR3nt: TGTGCCAGCAGCTTGCAGGGGGGCGAGCAGTACTTC
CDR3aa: CASSLQGGEQYF

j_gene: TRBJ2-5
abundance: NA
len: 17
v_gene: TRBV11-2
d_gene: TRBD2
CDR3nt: TGTGCCAGCAGCTTTAGGACTAGCGGGGGGAGCCAAGAGACCCAGTACTTC
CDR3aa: CASSFRTSGGSQETQYF

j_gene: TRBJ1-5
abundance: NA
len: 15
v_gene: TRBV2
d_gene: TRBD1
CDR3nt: TGTGCCAGCAGTTCGACAGGGAGAAGCAATCAGCCCCAGCATTTT
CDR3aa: CASSSTGRSNQPQHF

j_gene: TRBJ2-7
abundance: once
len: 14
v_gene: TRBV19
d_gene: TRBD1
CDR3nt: TGTGCCAGTAGACCGGACAGGGAGTCCTACGAGCAGTACTTC
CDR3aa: CASRPDRESYEQYF

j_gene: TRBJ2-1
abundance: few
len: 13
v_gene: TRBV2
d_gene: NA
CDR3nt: TGTGCCAGCAGTGTGGTACGGGATAATGAGCAGTTCTTC
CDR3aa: CASSVVRDNEQFF

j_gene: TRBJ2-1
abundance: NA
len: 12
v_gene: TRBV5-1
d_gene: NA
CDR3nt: TGCGCCAGCAGCTTGGGCCGCGGGGAGCAGTTCTTC
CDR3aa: CASSLGRGEQFF

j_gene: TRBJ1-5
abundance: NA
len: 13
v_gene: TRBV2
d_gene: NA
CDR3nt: TGTGCCAGTGGGGAGGGGATCAATCAGCCCCAGCATTTT
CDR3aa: CASGEGINQPQHF

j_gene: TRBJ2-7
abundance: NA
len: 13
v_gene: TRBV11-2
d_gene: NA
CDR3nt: TGTGCCAGCAGCTTAGGACTAGACTACGAGCAGTACTTC
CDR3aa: CASSLGLDYEQYF

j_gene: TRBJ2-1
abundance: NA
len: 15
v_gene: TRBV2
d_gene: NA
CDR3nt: TGTGCCAGCAGTGTAGAAAGCGGGTCCTACAATGAGCAGTTCTTC
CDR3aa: CASSVESGSYNEQFF

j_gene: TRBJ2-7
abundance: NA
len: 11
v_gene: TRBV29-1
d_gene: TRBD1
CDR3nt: TGCAGCGGTTGGGACAGCTACGAGCAGTACTTC
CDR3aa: CSGWDSYEQYF

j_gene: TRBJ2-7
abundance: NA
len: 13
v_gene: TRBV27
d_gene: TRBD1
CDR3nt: TGTGCCAGCAGGTACAGGGGGGCGAGGGAGCAGTACTTC
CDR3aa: CASRYRGAREQYF

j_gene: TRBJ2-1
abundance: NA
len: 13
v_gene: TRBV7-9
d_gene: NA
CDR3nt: TGTGCCAGCAGCTCCGGACTATACAATGAGCAGTTCTTC
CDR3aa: CASSSGLYNEQFF

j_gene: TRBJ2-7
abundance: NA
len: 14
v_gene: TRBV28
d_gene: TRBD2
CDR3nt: TGTGCCAGCAGTTCCAGCGGGGAGACCTACGAGCAGTACTTC
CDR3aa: CASSSSGETYEQYF

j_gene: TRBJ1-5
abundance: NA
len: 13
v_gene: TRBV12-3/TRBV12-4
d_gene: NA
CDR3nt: TGTGCCAGCAGTTTAGCTTGGGAGCAGCCCCAGCATTTT
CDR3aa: CASSLAWEQPQHF

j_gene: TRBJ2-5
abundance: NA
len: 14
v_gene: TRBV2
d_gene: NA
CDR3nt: TGTGCCAGCAAGGAGCGGGCCGACCAAGAGACCCAGTACTTC
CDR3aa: CASKERADQETQYF

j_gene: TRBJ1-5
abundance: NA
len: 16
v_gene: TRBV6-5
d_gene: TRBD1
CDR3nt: TGTGCCAGCAGTTCAATTGGGACAGGGGCTGGGCAGCCCCAGCATTTT
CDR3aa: CASSSIGTGAGQPQHF

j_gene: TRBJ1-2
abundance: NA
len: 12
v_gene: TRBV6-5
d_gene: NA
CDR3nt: TGTGCCAGCAGGAACAGTAAGCTAGGCTACACCTTC
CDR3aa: CASRNSKLGYTF

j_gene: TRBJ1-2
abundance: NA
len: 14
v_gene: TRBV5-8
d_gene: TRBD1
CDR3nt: TGTGCCAGCAGCTTGGACAGGGGCTCAGATGGCTACACCTTC
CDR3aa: CASSLDRGSDGYTF

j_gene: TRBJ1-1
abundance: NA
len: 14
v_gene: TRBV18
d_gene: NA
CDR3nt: TGTGCCAGCTCACCCCGAACGGAGGGCACTGAAGCTTTCTTT
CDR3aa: CASSPRTEGTEAFF

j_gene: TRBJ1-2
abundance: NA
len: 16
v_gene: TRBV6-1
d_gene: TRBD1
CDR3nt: TGTGCCAGCAGTGAACAGGGGGCGAGTCTTAACTATGGCTACACCTTC
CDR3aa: CASSEQGASLNYGYTF

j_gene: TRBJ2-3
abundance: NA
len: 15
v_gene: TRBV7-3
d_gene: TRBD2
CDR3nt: TGTGCCAGCAGCCCAAGTGCGGGAGGAACAGATACGCAGTATTTT
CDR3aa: CASSPSAGGTDTQYF

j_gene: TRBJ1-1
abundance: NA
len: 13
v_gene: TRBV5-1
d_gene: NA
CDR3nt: TGCGCCAGCAGCTTCGGGGGAGCGGCTGAAGCTTTCTTT
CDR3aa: CASSFGGAAEAFF

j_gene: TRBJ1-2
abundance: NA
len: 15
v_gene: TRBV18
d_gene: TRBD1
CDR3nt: TGTGCCAGCTCACCGAGACAGGGAGCTAACTATGGCTACACCTTC
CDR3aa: CASSPRQGANYGYTF